The T cell receptor (beta chain) described here comes from a study of cytomegalovirus exposure and HLA in healthy donors. 60 Vbeta and 13 Jbeta primers were used in PCR. The table came from immunoSEQ multiplex PCR; TCRdb's copy has only in-frame clones and leaves some out. The sample shows 150,000 to 200,000 clones, about 59% of them seen only once. CDR3 length: 19 residues. V dropped 5 bases and J dropped 0 bases, with 21 bases sitting between them. The germline V gene has CDR1 SGHRS and CDR2 YFSETQ. The source of this sequence is a man between 35 and 55 years old in good health and CMV-seronegative. The chain has TRBV5-1 and TRBJ2-6; D remains ambiguous. The sequenced sample was PBMCs. The CDR3 spells CASRFSRTPGFSGANVLTF. DNA of the CDR3: TGCGCCAGCAGGTTCTCCAGAACACCAGGTTTCTCTGGGGCCAACGTCCTGACTTTC.